This entry describes one T cell receptor (beta chain). The data originate from a study of T cell changes during pregnancy in multiple sclerosis. The repertoire was sequenced with immunoSEQ multiplex PCR; TCRdb's copy has only in-frame clones and lacks some. Of about 42,000 clones listed, around four fifths were seen once; the top ten hold 0.6% to 0.8%. The TCR was taken from a female donor with multiple sclerosis, enrolled in a pregnancy study. The source material was CD4+ T cells from peripheral blood mononuclear cells, sampled before pregnancy.

The CDR3 sequence: CASKRKDVTDTQYF. CDR3 bases: TGTGCCAGTAAGAGGAAGGATGTCACAGATACGCAGTATTTT. The chain recombines TRBV19 with TRBJ2-3; no clear D gene. CDR3 size: 14 residues. Germline CDR1 LNHDA, CDR2 SQIVND (reference sequence). Trimming left V 7 bases short and J 2 bases short, with 13 bases between.